The entry that follows covers one TCR beta chain sequence. The sample originates from a study of technical replicates of blood from a few donors. Sequencing used immunoSEQ multiplex PCR; TCRdb keeps in-frame clones, though not all of them. The sample includes some 96,000 clones, around 95% seen only once; the top ten take 0.2% to 0.25%. Trimming left V 7 bases short and J 5 bases short, with 14 bases between. CDR3 length equals 12 residues. CDR1 is SQVTM, CDR2 ANQGSEA, per germline. This receptor was obtained from a human donor in good health. This sequence joins TRBV29-1 and TRBJ1-1; D is possibly TRBD1 (6 bases). Sequencing was performed on T cells isolated from PBMCs. The CDR3 is CSGTQGFTEAFF. CDR3 coding DNA: TGCAGCGGTACACAGGGTTTTACTGAAGCTTTCTTT.